This T cell receptor (beta chain) came from a study of vaccination and CD4 T cells after COVID-19 (dated by TCRdb to 2021 to 2024). Background for the entire study: Convalescent patients had a positive SARS-CoV-2 result on nasal swab PCR, and of these patients, several had mild disease and one had severe disease. In the convalescent cohort there were six males and four females, among whom were two Hispanic individuals, seven Caucasians, two Asians and one multiracial person. Two doses of either the Pfizer-BioNTech BNT162b2 vaccine (n=8) or the Moderna mRNA-1273 vaccine (n=2) were administered to participants. Post-COVID blood samples from convalescent patients were collected a median of around 110 days after diagnosis, with a range of about 35 to 161 days. Post-vaccine blood samples were taken a median of about 70 days after the second vaccine dose, with a range of 14 to 241 days. Overlapping spike peptide pools from SARS-CoV-2 and from the common cold coronaviruses HCoV-NL63, HCoV-OC43 and HCoV-229E were used as culture stimuli. Control cultures used a CEFX viral epitope pool as positive control, an HIV-1 Nef peptide pool as negative control, or no peptide. In approximately ten COVID-19 convalescent patients and a few infection-naive healthy vaccine recipients, the spike-specific CD4+ TCR repertoire before mRNA vaccination was compared with the repertoire after mRNA vaccination.

The method was PCR. TCR sequencing of DNA from cultured CD4+ T cells used the Oncomine TCR Beta short-read assay at the Johns Hopkins FTIC core. The QIAamp micro DNA kit was used to extract genomic DNA from the cultured CD4+ T cells. Oncomine TCR Beta libraries from cultured CD4+ T cells were pooled with unique dual indexes and sequenced on an Illumina iSeq 100. Per the original workflow: Non-productive sequences were removed, and CDR3s that did not start with C, did not end with F or W, or were shorter than 7 amino acids were discarded. The MANAFEST web application identified antigen-specific clonotypes by comparing peptide-stimulated wells against reference wells and other culture wells. For a clone to be called positive, the clone needed an FDR below 0.05, an odds ratio above 5, and a productive frequency above 0.1% in at least two of three replicate wells. A clonotype counted as cross-reactive if it showed significant expansion both in the SARS-CoV-2 spike wells and in at least one common cold coronavirus spike condition. Similarity between CDR3 sequences was evaluated in R version 3.6.1 using Levenshtein distances (stringdist) and unrooted phylogenetic trees (ape). Using fastp at Q25 and MiXCR, TCRdb reprocessed the public reads and kept productive beta chains. Every CDR3 protein is listed once, alongside the most common genes and DNA of its rows. TCRdb, not the authors, supplied the V and J calls. Recorded for this sample are 9,500 to 15,000 distinct CDR3 sequences; approximately 50% of them occurred a single time. The ten biggest clones cover around 18% of the sample.

What the study reported, not specific to this receptor: In convalescent patients, a median 86.3% of post-vaccine SARS-CoV-2-reactive clones were detected only after vaccination, and vaccine-specific priming was suggested by this finding. Of the vaccine-specific clones in convalescent patients, 304 of 307, or nearly all, reacted only to SARS-CoV-2 spike and did not cross-react with common cold coronaviruses. Only a relatively small number of convalescent patients were included in the study, and early timepoints following natural infection were not analyzed. An increase in the median number of SARS-CoV-2-reactive clonotypes from approximately 21 after infection to roughly 38 after vaccination was observed, but the change was not found to be significant.

Comment on this clonotype: It has no known antigen specificity. Base quality data are lacking; no much larger clone is found one base away.

Sample treatment or condition, as interpreted from the label and publication: approximately nine-day PBMC culture with coronavirus spike peptide pools or control peptides (ViraFEST assay). The ViraFEST assay, used in the study, expanded antigen-specific T cells with peptide pools and then identified the expanded clonotypes through TCR sequencing. The positive SARS-CoV-2 PCR tests of the convalescent patients were dated from March to December 2020, before the Alpha, Beta and Delta variants emerged in the United States. Each well held approximately 2 million PBMCs cultured in IMDM containing roughly 5% human AB serum and approximately 9.8 IU/ml IL-2, with 8.5 to 10 ug/ml peptide pools added. On days 3 and 7, half of the culture medium was replaced with fresh IL-2-containing medium. Once the cells had been in culture for roughly 11 days, the EasySep CD4+ T cell isolation kit was used to isolate CD4+ T cells by negative selection. Ficoll-Paque Plus gradient centrifugation was used to isolate PBMCs from whole blood, and the isolated PBMCs were then either used fresh or cryopreserved at -140C. In general, triplicate wells were set up for every culture condition.

CDR1 and CDR2, looked up from the germline V gene, are SNHLY and FYNNEI. From cysteine to phenylalanine, the CDR3 is 14 amino acids long. Only the CDR3 part of the read is kept: 42 bases, read in frame from the first base. Unmatched junction bases come to 10, with V trimmed by 8 bases and J by 7 bases. The source of this sequence is a human donor who had recovered from COVID-19. The sample taken for sequencing was CD4+ T cells from blood, cultured in vitro. The chain uses TRBV2 and TRBJ2-1; 8 junctional bases match TRBD2. The CDR3 protein is CASRPGLAGNEQFF. At the DNA level, the sequence is TGTGCCAGCCGCCCAGGACTAGCTGGGAATGAGCAGTTCTTC. Extended through the reference TRBV2 and TRBJ2-1 proteins, this CDR3 yields the full variable domain: EPEVTQTPSHQVTQMGQEVILRCVPISNHLYFYWYRQILGQKVEFLVSFYNNEISEKSEIFDDQFSVERPDGSNFTLKIRSTKLEDSAMYFCASRPGLAGNEQFFGPGTRLTVL.